Shown below are 21 T cell receptor beta chains from a single sample sequenced in a study of T cell responses to AZD1222 COVID-19 vaccine. Clones were read by immunoSEQ multiplex PCR, and TCRdb kept only the in-frame ones, dropping some. This sample yields under 150,000 clones, of which about 81% are seen a single time; around 4.1% belongs to the top ten. Sequencing used peripheral blood, obtained on day 0 of MenACWY control vaccination. The receptors here all came from an adult in good health.

The chain joins TRBV3-1 (or the pseudogene TRBV3-2) to TRBJ1-3; unclear D gene. The V gene's germline CDR1 is LGHDT and CDR2 YNNKEL (reference sequence). Trimming removed 1 base at V and 4 bases at J, with 5 bases between. The CDR3 is 13 residues long. CDR3 loop: CASSQVGGNTIYF. CDR3 sequence (DNA): TGTGCCAGCAGCCAAGTCGGGGGAAACACCATATATTTT.

The CDR3 spells CASSLNSIYGYTF. CDR3 coding DNA: TGTGCCAGCAGTTTAAACAGCATCTATGGCTACACCTTC. V and J are TRBV27 and TRBJ1-2; D gene ambiguous. Germline values: CDR1 MNHEY, CDR2 SMNVEV (reference sequence). This CDR3 is built from 13 residues. V was shortened by 2 bases and J by 4 bases, with 8 bases between the two germline ends.

CDR3 amino acids: CASSTRDSTYEQYF. As DNA, the CDR3 is TGTGCCAGTAGTACCCGGGACAGTACCTACGAGCAGTACTTC. The J gene is TRBJ2-7, the V gene TRBV19, with 7 positions matching TRBD1. CDR1 is LNHDA, CDR2 SQIVND, per germline (reference sequence). The CDR3 totals 14 residues. V was pared by 4 bases and J by 2 bases, with 5 bases of the junction left unmatched.

J is TRBJ2-3 and V is TRBV4-1, with a weak D call TRBD1 (6 bases). CDR1 MGHRA and CDR2 YSYEKL come from the germline V gene. CDR3 length: 19 amino acids. Trimming removed 4 bases from V and 2 bases from J, with 25 bases in between. This CDR3 reads CASSLWGPVLQIPTDTQYF. As DNA, the CDR3 is TGCGCCAGCAGCCTTTGGGGGCCGGTTCTCCAGATTCCCACAGATACGCAGTATTTT.

This clone was seen a few times. V usage is TRBV11-2 and J usage is TRBJ2-5; D ambiguous. CDR3 length: 13 residues. Germline lookup yields CDR1 SGHAT and CDR2 FQNNGV. V dropped 0 bases and J dropped 7 bases, with 9 bases sitting between them. The CDR3 loop reads CASSLEVAATQYF. DNA of the CDR3: TGTGCCAGCAGCTTAGAGGTGGCCGCGACCCAGTACTTC.

The chain is built from TRBV3-1 (or the pseudogene TRBV3-2) and TRBJ2-5, with TRBD2 matching over 13 bases. This CDR3 comprises 18 residues. After removal of 0 bases from V and 7 bases from J, the junction contained 11 bases not matched to a gene. Germline V gene sequence: CDR1 LGHDT, CDR2 YNNKEL (reference sequence). CDR3 loop: CASSQERGLAGTLGTQYF. The DNA of the CDR3 is TGTGCCAGCAGCCAAGAGAGGGGACTAGCGGGGACCCTAGGGACCCAGTACTTC.

This clone turned up a few times. This sequence joins TRBV5-5 and TRBJ1-2; 7 bases are shared with TRBD1. J lost 5 bases, V lost 4 bases, and 14 bases had no gene match. Germline CDR1 is SGHKS and CDR2 is YYEKEE (reference sequence). The CDR3 extends over 16 amino acids. CDR3 DNA: TGTGCCAGCAGCGGCGAGCCATCCGGCAGGGGGTATGGCTACACCTTC. This codes for CASSGEPSGRGYGYTF.

This clone occurred a few times. The V call is TRBV5-1, the J call TRBJ2-1; D is possibly TRBD2 (7 bases). Trimming shortened V by 4 bases and J by 5 bases, and 22 bases separated the two germline ends. The CDR3 runs to 17 residues. Germline CDR1 is SGHRS and CDR2 is YFSETQ. The DNA of the CDR3 is TGCGCCAGCAGCCCTCAACTGGGGGGGGCCTTCCACAATGAGCAGTTCTTC. Its protein is CASSPQLGGAFHNEQFF.

This clone was seen a single time. The chain carries TRBV6-5 and TRBJ1-3; D not certain. The CDR3 extends over 13 amino acids. Germline-derived CDR1 and CDR2 are MNHEY and SVGAGI. V was cut by 6 bases and J by 0 bases, with 6 bases left in between. DNA of the CDR3: TGTGCCAGCAGGACTTCCTCTGGAAACACCATATATTTT. It translates to CASRTSSGNTIYF.

This chain uses TRBV6-5 with TRBJ1-2; D remains unclear. V was pared by 5 bases and J by 2 bases, with 9 bases between. This CDR3 comprises 13 residues. CDR1 and CDR2 (germline): MNHEY, SVGAGI. Written as DNA, the CDR3 is TGTGCCAGCAGTAAGTCCGCGAACTATGGCTACACCTTC. Translating it yields CASSKSANYGYTF.

V gene TRBV11-2 combines with J gene TRBJ2-7, with D perhaps TRBD2 (5 bases). The CDR3 spans 14 residues. Germline V gene data show CDR1 as SGHAT and CDR2 as FQNNGV. The V gene lost 5 bases and the J gene lost 4 bases, with 15 bases spanning the gap. The DNA for the CDR3 is TGTGCCAGCAGCCCGCTCGTGAGGGTGTACGAGCAGTACTTC. Protein sequence: CASSPLVRVYEQYF. The variable domain in full, completed from reference TRBV11-2 and TRBJ2-7, reads EAGVAQSPRYKIIEKRQSVAFWCNPISGHATLYWYQQILGQGPKLLIQFQNNGVVDDSQLPKDRFSAERLKGVDSTLKIQPAKLEDSAVYLCASSPLVRVYEQYFGPGTRLTVT.

This sequence joins TRBV24-1 and TRBJ2-3; no clear D. This CDR3 comprises 12 residues. Germline V gene sequence: CDR1 KGHDR, CDR2 SFDVKD. With 1 base removed from V and 3 bases from J, the gap between germline ends came to 1 base. The CDR3 here is CATSDFTDTQYF. The CDR3 DNA reads as TGTGCCACCAGTGATTTTACAGATACGCAGTATTTT.

The V and J genes are TRBV5-1 and TRBJ1-1; weak D call: TRBD1 (5 bases). Between the trimmed V and J ends, which lost 2 bases and 2 bases, there was a span of 19 bases. The germline V gene has CDR1 SGHRS and CDR2 YFSETQ. This CDR3 region has 17 residues. Written as DNA, the CDR3 is TGCGCCAGCAGCTTTGGCCTGTCGGACATCCGAAACACTGAAGCTTTCTTT. Encoded protein: CASSFGLSDIRNTEAFF. Full variable domain (missing parts from reference TRBV5-1 and TRBJ1-1): KAGVTQTPRYLIKTRGQQVTLSCSPISGHRSVSWYQQTPGQGLQFLFEYFSETQRNKGNFPGRFSGRQFSNSRSEMNVSTLELGDSALYLCASSFGLSDIRNTEAFFGQGTRLTVV.

The CDR3 DNA is TGTGCCAGCAGCTCGGACAGGGCGAACACTGAAGCTTTCTTT. It specifies CASSSDRANTEAFF. The V call is TRBV6-5, the J call TRBJ1-1; TRBD1 matches at 8 bases. CDR1 MNHEY and CDR2 SVGAGI come from the germline V gene. V gave up 6 bases and J gave up 1 base; unmatched junction bases: 4. CDR3 size: 14 residues.

On this clone: The sample has other DNA sequences that encode this CDR3 too. The CDR3 DNA reads as TGTGCCAGCAGCTTAGGGGACAGGGGTCTACAAGAGACCCAGTACTTC. Its translation is CASSLGDRGLQETQYF. This chain uses TRBV7-9 with TRBJ2-5; 10 positions agree with TRBD1. This CDR3 region has 16 residues. Germline V gene sequence: CDR1 SEHNR, CDR2 FQNEAQ (reference sequence). J was trimmed by 2 bases and V by 1 base; bases with no gene match: 4.

This clone was found once. The chain links TRBV2 to TRBJ2-7; D is undetermined. The V gene lost 4 bases and the J gene lost 2 bases, with 9 bases spanning the gap. The CDR3 consists of 13 residues. Germline V gene data show CDR1 as SNHLY and CDR2 as FYNNEI. The CDR3 DNA reads as TGTGCCAGCAGTGGAGGCGCTGCCTACGAGCAGTACTTC. Protein: CASSGGAAYEQYF. Looking up the rest from reference TRBV2 and TRBJ2-7 gives the full variable domain: EPEVTQTPSHQVTQMGQEVILRCVPISNHLYFYWYRQILGQKVEFLVSFYNNEISEKSEIFDDQFSVERPDGSNFTLKIRSTKLEDSAMYFCASSGGAAYEQYFGPGTRLTVT.

This clone occurred once. The V gene is TRBV19, the J gene TRBJ1-4, with 8 positions matching TRBD1. CDR1 LNHDA and CDR2 SQIVND come from the germline V gene (reference sequence). J was trimmed by 7 bases and V by 7 bases; bases with no gene match: 8. This CDR3 region has 14 residues. In nucleotides, the CDR3 is TGTGCCAGTACCCCTGTCAGGGGGCGTGAAAAACTGTTTTTT. Translation: CASTPVRGREKLFF. The full variable domain, completed using reference TRBV19 and TRBJ1-4, is DGGITQSPKYLFRKEGQNVTLSCEQNLNHDAMYWYRQDPGQGLRLIYYSQIVNDFQKGDIAEGYSVSREKKESFPLTVTSAQKNPTAFYLCASTPVRGREKLFFGSGTQLSVL.

The chain couples TRBV7-9 to TRBJ2-2; D gene ambiguous. Germline assignment: CDR1 SEHNR and CDR2 FQNEAQ (reference sequence). The CDR3 spans 15 residues. V shed 3 bases and J shed 5 bases, with 13 bases lying between them. CDR3 in amino acids: CASSFGQGKTGELFF. The CDR3 region has the DNA TGTGCCAGCAGCTTCGGGCAAGGAAAAACCGGGGAGCTGTTTTTT. Using reference TRBV7-9 and TRBJ2-2 for the parts outside the CDR3, the full variable domain is DTGVSQNPRHKITKRGQNVTFRCDPISEHNRLYWYRQTLGQGPEFLTYFQNEAQLEKSRLLSDRFSAERPKGSFSTLEIQRTEQGDSAMYLCASSFGQGKTGELFFGEGSRLTVL.

The gene calls are TRBV5-6 and TRBJ1-5; perhaps TRBD1 as D (5 bases). The CDR3 consists of 14 residues. Germline V lookup: CDR1 SGHDT, CDR2 YYEEEE. V shed 2 bases and J shed 6 bases, with 12 bases lying between them. CDR3 nucleotides: TGTGCCAGCAGCTTTAGGGGTCTGAGTCAGCCCCAGCATTTT. Its protein is CASSFRGLSQPQHF.

The chain recombines TRBV3-1 (or the pseudogene TRBV3-2) with TRBJ1-2, with 8 bases lining up with TRBD1. Germline loops: CDR1 LGHDT, CDR2 YNNKEL (reference sequence). The V segment lost 0 bases and the J segment 7 bases; nucleotides outside the gene matches: 7. This CDR3 region has 15 residues. CDR3 residues: CASSQDLQDRVGYTF. The CDR3 DNA is TGTGCCAGCAGCCAAGATTTGCAGGACAGGGTTGGCTACACCTTC.

The chain links TRBV2 to TRBJ2-7; TRBD1 aligns across 9 bases. After removal of 8 bases from V and 6 bases from J, the junction contained 11 bases not matched to a gene. This CDR3 comprises 14 residues. Germline CDR1 reads SNHLY; CDR2 reads FYNNEI. As DNA, the CDR3 is TGTGCCAGCGGGCTTGGTACAGGGGGCGCCGAGCAGTACTTC. Its translation: CASGLGTGGAEQYF.